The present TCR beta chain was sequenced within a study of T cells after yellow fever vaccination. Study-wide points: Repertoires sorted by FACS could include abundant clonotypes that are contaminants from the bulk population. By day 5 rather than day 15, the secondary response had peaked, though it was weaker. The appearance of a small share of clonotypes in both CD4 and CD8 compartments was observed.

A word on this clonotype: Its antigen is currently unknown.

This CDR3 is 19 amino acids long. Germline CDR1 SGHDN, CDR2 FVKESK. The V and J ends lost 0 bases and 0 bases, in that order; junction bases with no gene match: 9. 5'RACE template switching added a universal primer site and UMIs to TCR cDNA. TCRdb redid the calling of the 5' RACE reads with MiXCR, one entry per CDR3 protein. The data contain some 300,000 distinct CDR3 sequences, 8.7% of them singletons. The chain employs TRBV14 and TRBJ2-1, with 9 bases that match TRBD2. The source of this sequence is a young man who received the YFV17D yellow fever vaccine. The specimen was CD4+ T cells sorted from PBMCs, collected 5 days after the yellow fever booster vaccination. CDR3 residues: CASSQDSLAGYRSYNEQFF. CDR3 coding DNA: TGTGCCAGCAGCCAAGATTCGCTAGCGGGGTATCGCTCCTACAATGAGCAGTTCTTC.